The clone carrying this TCR beta chain was found many times. The CDR3 has 15 amino acids. V dropped 4 bases and J dropped 3 bases, with 12 bases sitting between them. Germline values: CDR1 SEHNR, CDR2 FQNEAQ (reference sequence). The sample belongs to a study of patients and donors after allogeneic stem cell transplantation. One entry per CDR3 protein, called by TCRdb with MiXCR from the RT-PCR reads. The top ten clones hold roughly 6.4% of a sample with about 960,000 distinct CDR3 sequences, approximately 18% of them seen once. The source of this sequence is a human donor who was either an allogeneic HSCT recipient or a stem cell or donor lymphocyte infusion donor (not recorded which). It is not recorded whose cells these are; they may come from a transplant donor. V usage is TRBV7-9 and J usage is TRBJ2-2; D is perhaps TRBD1 (6 bases). The sequenced sample consisted of blood, either unsorted or a sorted T cell fraction (not recorded which). The CDR3 nucleotides read TGTGCCAGCAGCTCCAGGGGCAGGGACACCGGGGAGCTGTTTTTT. Translation: CASSSRGRDTGELFF.